Listed here are 7 T cell receptor beta chains from one sample, sequenced in a study of blood T cell repertoires in COVID-19 (dated by TCRdb to the early 2020s). Library method: the immunoSEQ multiplex PCR assay. The clones in this table, taken by TCRdb from immuneACCESS, are in-frame only. Not every clone is retained; where verified, under half of the shortfall comes from an unresolved V gene, and the cause of the rest is unknown. A total of 150,000 to 200,000 clones appear in this sample, approximately 85% of them only once. Jointly, the top ten make up approximately 10% of the sample. Sample: peripheral blood. These receptors originate from a human donor with active or convalescent COVID-19. The donor label of this sample is uncertain.

This rearrangement joins TRBV9 to TRBJ2-2; the D gene is possibly TRBD2 (5 bases). Germline V gives CDR1 SGDLS, CDR2 YYNGEE. The CDR3 is 16 residues long. Deletions cut 0 bases from V and 2 bases from J, with 11 bases between. The CDR3 coding sequence is TGTGCCAGCAGCGTAGGTGGAGGACTCAACACCGGGGAGCTGTTTTTT. The encoded protein is CASSVGGGLNTGELFF.

The rearrangement links TRBV9 to TRBJ2-2; a possible D gene is TRBD2 (6 bases). Germline V CDR1 and CDR2: SGDLS, YYNGEE. The CDR3 runs 15 residues. Trimming left V 7 bases short and J 0 bases short, with 13 bases between. In nucleotides, the CDR3 is TGTGCCAGCTGGCCCGGGAGCGCGAACACCGGGGAGCTGTTTTTT. The encoded protein is CASWPGSANTGELFF.

V usage is TRBV5-4 and J usage is TRBJ2-3; 8 bases match TRBD2. CDR1 and CDR2 from the germline V gene are SGHNT and YYREEE (reference sequence). Trimming cost V 3 bases and J 7 bases; bases outside gene matches: 13. There are 16 residues in the CDR3. CDR3 in DNA: TGTGCCAGCAGCTCGCAACGGGAGGGCGGCTGGAATACGCAGTATTTT. This sequence encodes CASSSQREGGWNTQYF.

This clone was seen a few times. The chain carries TRBV13 and TRBJ2-7; TRBD2 might be the D (7 bases). CDR1 and CDR2 (germline): PRHDT, FYEKMQ (reference sequence). V gave up 3 bases and J gave up 3 bases, with 12 bases separating them. The CDR3 has 14 amino acids. This CDR3 reads CASSLRGHDYEQYF. The CDR3 nucleotides read TGTGCCAGCAGCTTGCGGGGGCACGACTACGAGCAGTACTTC.

The V and J genes are TRBV21-1 and TRBJ1-3; TRBD1 was called by the table and not checked on the DNA. TRBV21-1 is noted as a pseudogene. The CDR3 consists of 19 residues. The CDR3 DNA reads TGTGCCAGCAGCAAAGTTCGCGATCCGGGACAGGGCTCTGGAAACACCATATATTTT. This codes for CASSKVRDPGQGSGNTIYF.

The rearrangement uses TRBV5-1 and TRBJ2-7; D may be TRBD2 (6 bases). In germline, CDR1 is SGHRS, CDR2 YFSETQ. This CDR3 spans 13 amino acids. The germline V and J ends were trimmed by 9 bases and 6 bases, with 19 bases remaining between them. As DNA, the CDR3 is TGCGCCACCTCATGGGGGGACTCTCGCGAGCAGTACTTC. This gives the protein CATSWGDSREQYF.

Written as DNA, the CDR3 is TGCGCCAGCAGCTTGGGGCACGGGGGGCTCGATCAGCCCCAGCATTTT. It translates to CASSLGHGGLDQPQHF. The chain couples TRBV5-1 to TRBJ1-5, with D possibly being TRBD1 (6 bases). The germline CDR1 and CDR2 sequences are SGHRS and YFSETQ. The CDR3 is made up of 16 amino acids. Trimming took off 0 bases at V and 5 bases at J, with 15 bases between the two ends.